This T cell receptor (beta chain) was recovered during a study of graft-versus-host responses after intestinal transplantation (dated by TCRdb to the early 2020s). Regarding the research as a whole: Multivisceral, liver-intestinal, or isolated intestinal transplants were received by the recipients. Anti-thymocyte globulin induction was given to all recipients, followed by maintenance tacrolimus and steroids for approximately three years. Bulk TCR-beta CDR3 sequencing was used to track graft-versus-host and host-versus-graft alloreactive T cell clones in the graft, circulation and bone marrow after intestinal transplantation. To identify alloreactive clones, pre-transplant mixed lymphocyte reaction products were sequenced and then compared with unstimulated pre-transplant donor and recipient T cells. The cohort enrolled about two dozen intestinal transplant recipients, one of whom was a retransplant, and a few patients without pretransplant specimens were excluded. Donor T cell macrochimerism was defined as a peak of at least 4% donor T cells among recipient peripheral blood mononuclear cells. Samples from a few later patients were sequenced in-house on an Illumina MiSeq with MiXCR processing rather than by the commercial service. Results and caveats for the whole study, not just this receptor: GvH clones were detected in recipient bone marrow, and some appeared earlier in ileal mucosa or blood, consistent with an intestinal mucosal origin. Early after transplant, declines in HvG clones were associated with peak levels of circulating GvH clones. The relatively low number and heterogeneity of intestinal transplant patients limited the conclusions. In patients with donor T cell macrochimerism, the allografts had high GvH to HvG T cell clonal ratios.

The library was produced with the immunoSEQ multiplex PCR assay. For most patients, genomic DNA was isolated using the Qiagen DNeasy Blood and Tissue Kit and was shipped frozen to Adaptive Biotechnologies for TCR sequencing. High-throughput TCR-beta CDR3 sequencing of genomic DNA from most patients was performed by Adaptive Biotechnologies. The authors' pipeline ran thus. TCR sequencing data for over 15 patients were retrieved from Adaptive's ImmunoSEQ software; a few other patients were processed with MiXCR and VDJtools. CD4 versus CD8 sorting errors were corrected by removing sequences found in both subsets at a frequency ratio below 5:1. CDR3 nucleotide sequences shared by donor and recipient were removed because the origin of these sequences could not be assigned. To count as alloreactive, a clone needed at least 2-fold expansion over unstimulated cells and a minimum CFSE-low frequency of 0.002% (template counts) or 0.001% (read counts). Clones were considered mappable if detected in sequenced pre-transplant spleen, lymph node, or MLR CFSE-low populations of the donor or recipient. The cumulative frequency of alloreactive clones was calculated as a percentage of all sequences, weighted by copy number. TCRdb took this table from immuneACCESS and kept in-frame rearrangements with V and J called. Such tables lack part of the clones; where checked against another copy, unresolved V genes explain under half of the gap, and the rest is unexplained. That table gives V, J and clone size, and the DNA gave D and trimming. Here the sample has some 100,000 clones; roughly 93% occur a single time. The ten most abundant clones make up about 1.1% of the sample.

As to this clone: No cognate antigen has been identified for it. No base quality values were provided; no much bigger clone lies one nucleotide off.

In light of the paper, this sample's time point label describes: cells obtained before transplantation from donor or recipient. CD3+CD4+ and CD3+CD8+ populations were FACS-sorted from unstimulated pre-transplant donor and recipient cells taken from spleen or lymph nodes. Trimmed from V: 4 bases; trimmed from J: 3 bases; junction bases lacking a gene match: 4. Taken from cysteine to phenylalanine, the CDR3 has 14 residues. The CDR3 DNA has 42 bases and is translated from base 1. For CDR1 and CDR2, the germline V gene lists SGHTA and FQGTGA. In this chain, TRBV7-3 is recombined with TRBJ2-7, with 9 bases matching TRBD2. The sequence came from a human donor who was the organ donor for an intestinal transplant. This material consisted of unstimulated CD8+ T cells sorted from spleen or lymph node cells, taken before transplant. The CDR3 is CASSSYSGGYEQYF. The DNA is as follows: TGTGCCAGCAGCTCGTATAGCGGGGGCTACGAGCAGTACTTC.